The entry that follows covers one TCR beta chain sequence. No antigen is known for it. There are no base qualities to consult, and no much larger clone falls within one base. The data derive from a study of CD8 T cells in Susac syndrome (dated by TCRdb to about 2019). For the study in its entirety: Whether CD8+ T cell activation and differentiation in Susac syndrome was antigen driven was tested using repertoire sequencing. Broad study findings and their caveats: The study acknowledged that relatively few individuals were included in the TCR sequencing and HLA analysis.

The CDR3, cysteine through phenylalanine, is 13 amino acids long. Solely the CDR3 DNA is kept, with 39 bases framed from the first base. Taken from the germline V gene, the CDR1 and CDR2 loops are LGHNT and FRNRAP. The junction shows trimming of 5 bases on V and 4 bases on J, plus 11 bases between the germline ends. RNA was extracted with the RNeasy kit and about 0.5 to 1 ug was reverse transcribed using random hexamers. TCR beta CDR3 regions were amplified with the immunoSEQ multiplex PCR assay covering 54 Vbeta and 13 Jbeta segments. To correct PCR amplification bias, a synthetic template baseline was used for both primer optimization and computational correction. The paper's processing steps were these. Reads were annotated to V, D and J genes per IMGT and analyzed with immunoSEQ Analyzer, keeping only productive sequences. Clonality was computed as one minus Shannon entropy normalized by log2 of the number of productive unique sequences. For each patient and control, public and private clones were evaluated within the 100 most prevalent clones. A clone was defined as Susac-specific if it was absent from the healthy and MS cohorts, from over 1,000 published viral clones and from other ImmuneACCESS disease sequences. Using fastp at Q25 and MiXCR, TCRdb reprocessed the public reads and kept productive beta chains. Duplicate CDR3 protein sequences are folded into a single record with the most common DNA and genes. TCRdb's processing, not the authors', yielded these V and J calls. The sample has 200,000 or so distinct CDR3 sequences on record, 90% to 95% of them singletons. Roughly 0.088% of the sample is taken by the ten largest.

High-throughput TCR beta sequencing profiled peripheral blood CD8+ and CD4+ T cells from healthy donors, Susac syndrome patients and multiple sclerosis patients. The multiple sclerosis controls were treatment-naive patients who had stable or active relapsing-remitting disease and met the revised McDonald criteria. Bulk CD8+ and CD4+ T cells were purified magnetically by negative isolation, whereas CD8+ TEMRA cells were enriched by FACS. Blood was drawn into EDTA tubes, processed within 24 hours, and PBMCs were isolated by density gradient centrifugation. PBMCs intended for TCR sequencing were cryopreserved in liquid nitrogen and thawed later in a water bath at 37 degrees C. The sorted or isolated CD4+, CD8+ and CD8+ TEMRA cells had a purity of 90% or higher.

The clonotype was recovered from a human donor with multiple sclerosis. The sequence links TRBV12-5 to TRBJ1-1, with no confident D gene call. Sequences were obtained from CD4+ T cells from PBMCs. The sequenced DNA is TGTGCTAGTGGTCCTGTCGCGGGCACTGAAGCTTTCTTT. Its translation is CASGPVAGTEAFF.